These 16 T cell receptor beta chains came from one sample sequenced in a study of blood T cell repertoires in COVID-19. Assay: immunoSEQ multiplex PCR; the TCRdb copy retains only in-frame clones and omits some. The sample lists some 150,000 clones, around 84% occurring once. Material: peripheral blood. The source of these receptors is a woman aged 45-65 years with acute or convalescent COVID-19.

The V gene is TRBV6-6, the J gene TRBJ2-5; D unresolved. This CDR3 has 11 residues. Per the germline V gene, CDR1 is MNHNY and CDR2 is SVGAGI (reference sequence). Trimming left V 6 bases short and J 4 bases short, with 6 bases between. CDR3 DNA: TGTGCCAGCAGCCTAGGAGAGACCCAGTACTTC. This gives the protein CASSLGETQYF.

J is TRBJ2-5 and V is TRBV5-4; 7 bases fit TRBD1. Losses at the gene ends were 4 bases for V and 5 bases for J; bases not matched to a gene: 8. Germline CDR1 reads SGHNT; CDR2 reads YYREEE (reference sequence). The CDR3 contains 14 residues. The CDR3 bases are TGTGCCAGCAGCCTCGAAGGGGGCCAGGAGACCCAGTACTTC. It specifies CASSLEGGQETQYF.

The chain uses TRBV3-1 (or the pseudogene TRBV3-2) and TRBJ1-1; the D is unclear. The length of the CDR3 is 14 residues. The germline V gene has CDR1 LGHDT and CDR2 YNNKEL (reference sequence). V gave up 1 base and J gave up 1 base, with 7 bases separating them. The CDR3 region has the DNA TGTGCCAGCAGCCAAGTTAGACAGAACACTGAAGCTTTCTTT. The encoded protein is CASSQVRQNTEAFF.

This clone appeared once. The chain links TRBV5-5 to TRBJ1-3; TRBD1 agrees at 7 bases. Germline CDR1 is SGHKS and CDR2 is YYEKEE (reference sequence). J gave up 1 base and V 2 bases, and 6 bases lay outside the gene matches. This CDR3 is 16 amino acids long. Written as DNA, the CDR3 is TGTGCCAGCAGCTTAGAAGGGACAGTGTCTGGAAACACCATATATTTT. Amino acid sequence: CASSLEGTVSGNTIYF.

The chain couples TRBV24-1 to TRBJ1-6; D ambiguous. CDR1 and CDR2 from the germline V gene are KGHDR and SFDVKD. Deletions cut 4 bases from V and 10 bases from J, with 16 bases between. The CDR3 consists of 15 residues. As DNA, the CDR3 is TGTGCCACCAGTGAAGGAGGGTACGGGAACTCACCCCTCCACTTT. This gives the protein CATSEGGYGNSPLHF.

V gene TRBV7-2 combines with J gene TRBJ2-7, with 7 bases aligning to TRBD1. V shed 2 bases and J 4 bases; nucleotides not matched to a gene: 14. There are 17 residues in the CDR3. Germline-derived CDR1 and CDR2 are SGHTA and FQGNSA. The CDR3 sequence is CASSLKGGAGGSYEQYF. The CDR3 DNA is TGTGCCAGCAGCTTAAAGGGTGGGGCAGGGGGTTCATACGAGCAGTACTTC.

The DNA for the CDR3 is TGTGCCAGGCCGTCGGGTCCTACTCTTGACAATGAGCAGTTCTTC. Encoded protein: CARPSGPTLDNEQFF. V gene TRBV11-3 combines with J gene TRBJ2-1; D gene uncertain. In germline, CDR1 is SGHNT, CDR2 YENEEA. Trimming pared 9 bases from V and 5 bases from J, leaving 20 bases between. CDR3 length equals 15 residues.

This clone has only a few counts. This chain links TRBV7-9 with TRBJ1-2, with D perhaps TRBD1 (6 bases). CDR3 length: 13 residues. V was trimmed by 5 bases and J by 8 bases, leaving 15 bases between them. Germline lookup yields CDR1 SEHNR and CDR2 FQNEAQ (reference sequence). CDR3 coding DNA: TGTGCCAGCAGCGAAACAGGGCTGGGCGGCTACACCTTC. This codes for CASSETGLGGYTF.

The chain has TRBV7-9 and TRBJ1-4; 10 bases are a match to TRBD1. V shed 5 bases, J shed 8 bases, and the junction held 2 bases outside the gene matches. The CDR3 consists of 13 residues. Germline loops: CDR1 SEHNR, CDR2 FQNEAQ (reference sequence). CDR3 bases: TGTGCCAGCAGCGGACAGGGGGGCGAAAAACTGTTTTTT. Its protein is CASSGQGGEKLFF.

A single count supports this clone. J is TRBJ2-3 and V is TRBV6-2 or TRBV6-3, with 12 bases aligning to TRBD1. The CDR3 runs 17 residues. After removal of 5 bases from V and 4 bases from J, the junction contained 10 bases not matched to a gene. CDR1 is MNHEY and CDR2 is SVGEGT in the germline V gene. CDR3 in DNA: TGTGCCAGCAGTCCCATAACCGGGACAGGGGGCTCAGATACGCAGTATTTT. Residues: CASSPITGTGGSDTQYF.

The chain joins TRBV4-2 to TRBJ2-1; 7 nucleotides match TRBD2. Germline lookup yields CDR1 LGHNA and CDR2 YNFKEQ. V was clipped by 0 bases and J by 2 bases; unmatched bases: 4. CDR3 length equals 16 residues. As DNA, the CDR3 is TGTGCCAGCAGCCAAGAGGCGGGAGCCACCTACAATGAGCAGTTCTTC. It encodes CASSQEAGATYNEQFF.

This clone was seen once. The chain couples TRBV9 to TRBJ2-3; 8 bases map to TRBD1. The CDR3 consists of 15 residues. V was pared by 0 bases and J by 3 bases, with 3 bases of the junction left unmatched. CDR1 is SGDLS, CDR2 YYNGEE, per germline. The CDR3 nucleotides are TGTGCCAGCAGCGTAGCGGGACAGGAAACAGATACGCAGTATTTT. Amino acid sequence: CASSVAGQETDTQYF. Full variable domain (outside the CDR3, taken from reference TRBV9 and TRBJ2-3): DSGVTQTPKHLITATGQRVTLRCSPRSGDLSVYWYQQSLDQGLQFLIQYYNGEERAKGNILERFSAQQFPDLHSELNLSSLELGDSALYFCASSVAGQETDTQYFGPGTRLTVL.

In the case of this clone: Mismatch with germline at one junction end may stem from a read error. This chain connects TRBV3-1 (or the pseudogene TRBV3-2) to TRBJ1-4; TRBD1 agrees at 8 bases. The CDR3 length is 15 residues. Germline V gene sequence: CDR1 LGHDT, CDR2 YNNKEL (reference sequence). The CDR3 DNA is TGTGCCAGCAGACAAGCAGGGGGCACTAATGAAAAACTGTTTTTT. Encoded protein: CASRQAGGTNEKLFF.

The rearrangement links TRBV6-1 to TRBJ1-2; D unresolved. Trimming pared 2 bases from V and 13 bases from J, leaving 14 bases between. CDR1 is MNHNS, CDR2 SASEGT, per germline. The CDR3 has 12 amino acids. The CDR3 nucleotides are TGTGCCAGCAGTGAAAGACGCCTAAGCGGCACCTTC. This encodes CASSERRLSGTF.

The V and J genes are TRBV11-2 and TRBJ2-7, with 11 nucleotides matching TRBD2. The germline V gene has CDR1 SGHAT and CDR2 FQNNGV. The ends lost 6 bases at V and 2 bases at J; junction bases unmatched: 3. The CDR3 runs 14 residues. CDR3 in DNA: TGTGCCAGCAGGGGGACTAGCGGCCCCTACGAGCAGTACTTC. Its protein product is CASRGTSGPYEQYF.

The chain links TRBV19 to TRBJ1-5, with unresolved D. Germline V CDR1 and CDR2: LNHDA, SQIVND (reference sequence). The V end was cut by 5 bases, the J end by 4 bases, with 12 bases between. The CDR3 consists of 14 residues. The CDR3 sequence is CASSPYGKNQPQHF. The CDR3 DNA reads as TGTGCCAGTAGTCCTTACGGGAAAAATCAGCCCCAGCATTTT. The full variable domain, with the rest looked up from reference TRBV19 and TRBJ1-5, is DGGITQSPKYLFRKEGQNVTLSCEQNLNHDAMYWYRQDPGQGLRLIYYSQIVNDFQKGDIAEGYSVSREKKESFPLTVTSAQKNPTAFYLCASSPYGKNQPQHFGDGTRLSIL.